This entry concerns a single TCR beta chain. Germline CDR1 is SGHTA and CDR2 is FQGNSA. The CDR3 is 15 residues long. V was cut by 1 base and J by 0 bases, with 4 bases left in between. Some clones are missing from TCRdb's copy, which holds only in-frame ones; the method was immunoSEQ multiplex PCR. The sample lists some 85,000 clones; about 70% were seen once. This record belongs to a study of blood T cell repertoires in COVID-19. The wider study: Some COVID-19 samples were acute and others convalescent; all came from the United States, Italy and Spain. T cells, B-cell-depleted T cells, or PBMCs provided the cDNA or gDNA that served as material.

This chain joins TRBV7-2 and TRBJ1-6; D remains ambiguous. Material for sequencing was peripheral blood. The TCR comes from an elderly woman with active or convalescent COVID-19. The CDR3 DNA follows: TGTGCCAGCAGCTTAGAGCTCTCCTATAATTCACCCCTCCACTTT. Translated, it gives CASSLELSYNSPLHF.